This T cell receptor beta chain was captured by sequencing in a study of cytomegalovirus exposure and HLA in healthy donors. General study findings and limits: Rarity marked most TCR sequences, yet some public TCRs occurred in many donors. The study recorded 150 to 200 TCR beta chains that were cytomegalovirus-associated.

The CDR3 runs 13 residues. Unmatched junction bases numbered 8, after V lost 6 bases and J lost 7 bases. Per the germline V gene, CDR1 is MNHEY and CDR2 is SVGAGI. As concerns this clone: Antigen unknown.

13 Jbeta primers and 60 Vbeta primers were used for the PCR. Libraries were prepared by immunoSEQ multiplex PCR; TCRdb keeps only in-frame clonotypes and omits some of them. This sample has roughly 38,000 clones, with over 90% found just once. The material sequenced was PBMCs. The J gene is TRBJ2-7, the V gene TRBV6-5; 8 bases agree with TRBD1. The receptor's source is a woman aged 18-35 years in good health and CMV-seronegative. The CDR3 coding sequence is TGTGCCAGCAGCAACCAGGGGGCTAAAGAGCAGTACTTC. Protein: CASSNQGAKEQYF.